Listed below are T cell receptor beta chains from one sample, sequenced in a study of chemoradiotherapy in HPV16-positive cancers. The repertoire was sequenced with immunoSEQ multiplex PCR; TCRdb's copy has only in-frame clones and lacks some. The sample holds about 12,000 clones, nearly 90% seen once. The sample in question was blood, obtained from a patient who underwent chemoradiotherapy. These receptors all stem from a human donor with HPV-associated anogenital cancer. Each CDR3 is given without its conserved first and last residue.

cdr3_length: 13
j_call: TRBJ2-2
v_call: TRBV11-3
cdr3_aa: ASSLDENSTGELF

cdr3_length: 15
j_call: TRBJ2-7
v_call: TRBV4-1
cdr3_aa: ASSQDFLAGKAYEQY

cdr3_length: 12
j_call: TRBJ1-5
v_call: TRBV28
cdr3_aa: ASISRGMVQPQH

cdr3_length: 16
j_call: TRBJ2-1
v_call: TRBV7-2
cdr3_aa: ASSPESWEGLAYNEQF

cdr3_length: 13
j_call: TRBJ1-6
v_call: TRBV2
cdr3_aa: AIGGATARSSPLH

cdr3_length: 13
j_call: TRBJ2-7
v_call: TRBV4-1
cdr3_aa: ASSQGTEKSYEQY

cdr3_length: 14
j_call: TRBJ2-5
v_call: TRBV29-1
cdr3_aa: SVEDLQGGKKETQY

cdr3_length: 15
j_call: TRBJ2-7
v_call: TRBV5-4
cdr3_aa: ASSLYTGTGKSYEQY

cdr3_length: 12
j_call: TRBJ1-1
v_call: TRBV15
cdr3_aa: ATSRNRENTEAF

cdr3_length: 14
j_call: TRBJ1-4
v_call: TRBV9
cdr3_aa: ASSPRGLSGNEKLF

cdr3_length: 10
j_call: TRBJ1-1
v_call: TRBV5-1
cdr3_aa: ASSFEGTEAF

cdr3_length: 14
j_call: TRBJ2-3
v_call: TRBV4-3
cdr3_aa: ASSLDSGGKADTQY

cdr3_length: 11
j_call: TRBJ1-1
v_call: TRBV6-5
cdr3_aa: ASSYEWGKEAF

cdr3_length: 10
j_call: TRBJ2-2
v_call: TRBV7-3
cdr3_aa: ASSLGTGELF

cdr3_length: 15
j_call: TRBJ1-1
v_call: TRBV5-5
cdr3_aa: ASSRPGTIHPTTEAF

cdr3_length: 13
j_call: TRBJ1-1
v_call: TRBV7-9
cdr3_aa: ASSLVELRRTEAF

cdr3_length: 10
j_call: TRBJ2-7
v_call: TRBV2
cdr3_aa: ASSENPVEQY

cdr3_length: 11
j_call: TRBJ2-1
v_call: TRBV19
cdr3_aa: ASSITGNNEQF

cdr3_length: 11
j_call: TRBJ2-7
v_call: TRBV11-2
cdr3_aa: ASSLMTGREQY

cdr3_length: 12
j_call: TRBJ1-2
v_call: TRBV19
cdr3_aa: ASSWEAGGYGYT

cdr3_length: 11
j_call: TRBJ2-4
v_call: TRBV7-3
cdr3_aa: ASSLVAGDIQY

cdr3_length: 11
j_call: TRBJ1-6
v_call: TRBV2
cdr3_aa: AGQLLEDSPLH

cdr3_length: 11
j_call: TRBJ2-1
v_call: TRBV29-1
cdr3_aa: SVERFLGNEQF

cdr3_length: 15
j_call: TRBJ1-1
v_call: TRBV5-1
cdr3_aa: ASSLDVSGRKVTEAF

cdr3_length: 14
j_call: TRBJ2-1
v_call: TRBV19
cdr3_aa: ASSTHASVSTSEQF